This entry is about one T cell receptor beta chain. The data are from a study of blood T cell repertoires in COVID-19. The overall study: From T cells, B-cell-depleted T cells, or PBMCs came the material, which was cDNA or gDNA.

Trimming pared 5 bases from V and 4 bases from J, leaving 11 bases between. The V gene's germline CDR1 is SGHAT and CDR2 FQDESV (reference sequence). The CDR3 covers 13 residues. Profiled with immunoSEQ multiplex PCR; TCRdb holds only in-frame clones, not every one. The data show 300,000 to 400,000 clones, 85% to 90% seen once. The chain is built from TRBV11-1 and TRBJ1-1; D is possibly TRBD1 (6 bases). This TCR was recovered from a man younger than 35 who had recovered from COVID-19. The sequenced sample was PBMCs or T cells enriched from blood (not recorded which). CDR3 amino acids: CASSLTRGTEAFF. The CDR3 DNA is TGTGCCAGCAGCCTAACCAGGGGCACTGAAGCTTTCTTT.